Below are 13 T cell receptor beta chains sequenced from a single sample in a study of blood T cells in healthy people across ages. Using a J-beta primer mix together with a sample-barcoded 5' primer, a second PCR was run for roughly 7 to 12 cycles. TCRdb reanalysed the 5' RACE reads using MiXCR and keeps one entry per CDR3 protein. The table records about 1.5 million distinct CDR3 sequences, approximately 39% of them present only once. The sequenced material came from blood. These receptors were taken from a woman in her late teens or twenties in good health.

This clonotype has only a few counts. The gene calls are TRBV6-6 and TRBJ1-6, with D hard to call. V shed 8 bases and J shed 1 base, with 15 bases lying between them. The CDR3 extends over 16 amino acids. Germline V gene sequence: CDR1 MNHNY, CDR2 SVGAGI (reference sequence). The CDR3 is CASSMPPASYNSPLHF. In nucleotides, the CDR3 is TGTGCCAGCTCGATGCCCCCGGCTTCCTATAATTCACCCCTCCACTTT.

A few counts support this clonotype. The CDR3 DNA is TGCAGTGCTAGGAGGCCAAGCAATCAGCCCCAGCATTTT. Protein product: CSARRPSNQPQHF. This chain uses TRBV20-1 with TRBJ1-5; D is undetermined. The CDR3 has 13 residues. The ends were cut back, 3 bases at V and 1 base at J, with 7 bases in the middle. Per the germline V gene, CDR1 is DFQATT and CDR2 is SNEGSKA (reference sequence).

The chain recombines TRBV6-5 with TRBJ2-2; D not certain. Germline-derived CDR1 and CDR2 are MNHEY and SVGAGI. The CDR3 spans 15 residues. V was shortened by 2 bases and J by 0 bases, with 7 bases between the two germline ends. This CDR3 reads CASSYMQANTGELFF. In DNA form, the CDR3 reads TGTGCCAGCAGTTACATGCAGGCGAACACCGGGGAGCTGTTTTTT.

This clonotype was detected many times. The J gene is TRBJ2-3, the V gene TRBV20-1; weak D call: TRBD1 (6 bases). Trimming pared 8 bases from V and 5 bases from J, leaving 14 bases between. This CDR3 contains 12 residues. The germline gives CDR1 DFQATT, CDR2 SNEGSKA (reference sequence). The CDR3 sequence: CSRRLGGDTQYF. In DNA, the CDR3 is TGCAGTCGCCGGCTAGGGGGAGATACGCAGTATTTT.

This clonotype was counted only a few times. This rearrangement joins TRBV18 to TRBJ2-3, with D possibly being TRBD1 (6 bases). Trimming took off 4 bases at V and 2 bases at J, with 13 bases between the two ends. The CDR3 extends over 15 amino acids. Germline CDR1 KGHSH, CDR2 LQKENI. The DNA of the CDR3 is TGTGCCAGCTCACACTCACAGGGCTCCACAGATACGCAGTATTTT. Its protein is CASSHSQGSTDTQYF.

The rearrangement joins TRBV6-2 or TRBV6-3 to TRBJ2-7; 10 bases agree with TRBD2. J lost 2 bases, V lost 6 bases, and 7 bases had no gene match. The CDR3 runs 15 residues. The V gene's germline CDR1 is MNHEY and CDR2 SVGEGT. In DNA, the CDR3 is TGTGCCAGCAGGCCCCTAGCGGGGGACGCCTACGAGCAGTACTTC. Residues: CASRPLAGDAYEQYF.

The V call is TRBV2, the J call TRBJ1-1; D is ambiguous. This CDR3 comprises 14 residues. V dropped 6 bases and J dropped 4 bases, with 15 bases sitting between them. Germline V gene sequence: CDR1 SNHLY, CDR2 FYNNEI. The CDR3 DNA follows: TGTGCCAGCAGAGACATATCGGCGGGCACTGAAGCTTTCTTT. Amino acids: CASRDISAGTEAFF.

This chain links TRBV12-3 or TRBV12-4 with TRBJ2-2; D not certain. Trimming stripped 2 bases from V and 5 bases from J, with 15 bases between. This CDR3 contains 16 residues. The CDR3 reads CASSLFDGRVTGELFF. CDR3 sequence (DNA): TGTGCCAGCAGTTTATTCGACGGACGCGTGACCGGGGAGCTGTTTTTT.

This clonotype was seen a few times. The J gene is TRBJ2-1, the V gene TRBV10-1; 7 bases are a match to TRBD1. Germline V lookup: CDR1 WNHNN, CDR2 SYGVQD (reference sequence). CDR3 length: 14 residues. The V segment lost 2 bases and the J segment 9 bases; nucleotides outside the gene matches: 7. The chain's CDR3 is CASSEDRVIGEQFF. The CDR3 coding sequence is TGCGCCAGCAGTGAGGACAGGGTGATCGGTGAGCAGTTCTTC.

The CDR3 reads CASSGDRGKYNEQFF. The CDR3 DNA reads TGCGCCAGCAGCGGCGACAGGGGCAAGTACAATGAGCAGTTCTTC. This chain connects TRBV4-1 to TRBJ2-1, with 8 bases matching TRBD1. Trimming at V came to 5 bases and at J to 4 bases, leaving 7 bases not matched to a gene. The CDR3 totals 15 residues. Germline V gene data show CDR1 as MGHRA and CDR2 as YSYEKL.

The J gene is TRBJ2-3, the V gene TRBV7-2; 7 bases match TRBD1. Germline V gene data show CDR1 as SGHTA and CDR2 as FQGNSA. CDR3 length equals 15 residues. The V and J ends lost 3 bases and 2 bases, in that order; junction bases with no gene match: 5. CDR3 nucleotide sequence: TGTGCCAGCAGCTTCCAAACAGGGGACACAGATACGCAGTATTTT. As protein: CASSFQTGDTDTQYF.

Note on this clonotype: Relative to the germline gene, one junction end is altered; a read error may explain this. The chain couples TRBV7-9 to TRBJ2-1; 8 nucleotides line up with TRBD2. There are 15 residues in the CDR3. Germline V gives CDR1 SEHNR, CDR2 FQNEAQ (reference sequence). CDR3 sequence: CAGSLGLVIYNEQFF. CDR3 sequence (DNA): TGTGCCGGCAGCCTGGGACTAGTAATATACAATGAGCAGTTCTTC.

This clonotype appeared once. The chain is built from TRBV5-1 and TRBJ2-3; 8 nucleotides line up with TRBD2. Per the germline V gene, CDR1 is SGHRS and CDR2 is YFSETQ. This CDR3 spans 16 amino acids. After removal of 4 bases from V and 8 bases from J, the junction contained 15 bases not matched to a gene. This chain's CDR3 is CASSPATSVDLCTQYF. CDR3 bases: TGCGCCAGCAGCCCAGCGACTAGCGTGGACCTTTGTACGCAGTATTTT.